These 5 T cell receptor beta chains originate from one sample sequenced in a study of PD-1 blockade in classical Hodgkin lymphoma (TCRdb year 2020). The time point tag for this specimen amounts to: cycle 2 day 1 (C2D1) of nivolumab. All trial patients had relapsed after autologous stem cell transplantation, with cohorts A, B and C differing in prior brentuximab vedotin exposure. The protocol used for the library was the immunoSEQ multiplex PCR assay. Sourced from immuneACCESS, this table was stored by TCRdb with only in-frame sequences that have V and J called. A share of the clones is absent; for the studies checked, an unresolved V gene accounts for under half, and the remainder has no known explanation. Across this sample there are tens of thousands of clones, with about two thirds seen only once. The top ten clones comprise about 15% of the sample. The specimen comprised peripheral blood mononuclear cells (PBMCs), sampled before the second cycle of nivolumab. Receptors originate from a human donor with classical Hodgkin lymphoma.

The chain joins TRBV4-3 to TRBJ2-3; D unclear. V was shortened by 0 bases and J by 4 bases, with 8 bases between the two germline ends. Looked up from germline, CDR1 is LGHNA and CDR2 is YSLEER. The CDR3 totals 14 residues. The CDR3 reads CASSQDSGADTQYF. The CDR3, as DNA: TGCGCCAGCAGCCAAGATAGTGGGGCAGATACGCAGTATTTT.

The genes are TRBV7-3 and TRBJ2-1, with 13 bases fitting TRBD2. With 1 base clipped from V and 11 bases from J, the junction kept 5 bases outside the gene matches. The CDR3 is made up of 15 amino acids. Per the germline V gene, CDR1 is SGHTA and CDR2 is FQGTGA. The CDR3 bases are TGTGCCAGCAGCTTAAAAGGGACTAGCGGGACCCAGCAGTTCTTC. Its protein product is CASSLKGTSGTQQFF.

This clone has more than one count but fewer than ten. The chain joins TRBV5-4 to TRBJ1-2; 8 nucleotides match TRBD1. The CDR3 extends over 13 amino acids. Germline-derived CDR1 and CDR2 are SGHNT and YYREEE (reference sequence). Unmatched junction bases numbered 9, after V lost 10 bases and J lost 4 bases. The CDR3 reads CASGQGGGYGYTF. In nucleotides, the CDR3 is TGTGCCTCCGGACAGGGAGGTGGCTATGGCTACACCTTC.

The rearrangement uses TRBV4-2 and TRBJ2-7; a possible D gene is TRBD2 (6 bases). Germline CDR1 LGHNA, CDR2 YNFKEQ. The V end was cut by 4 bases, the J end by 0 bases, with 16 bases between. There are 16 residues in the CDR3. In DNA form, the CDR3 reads TGTGCCAGCAGCCTCGCCTCCGGGGGAGTCTCCTACGAGCAGTACTTC. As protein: CASSLASGGVSYEQYF.

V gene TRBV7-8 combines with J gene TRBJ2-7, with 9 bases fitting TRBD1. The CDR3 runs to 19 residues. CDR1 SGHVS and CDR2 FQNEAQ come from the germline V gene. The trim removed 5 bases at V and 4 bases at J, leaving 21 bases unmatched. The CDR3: CASSLRDRVWTRSSYEQYF. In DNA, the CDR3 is TGTGCCAGCAGCCTCAGGGACAGGGTATGGACTAGATCCTCTTACGAGCAGTACTTC.